This T cell receptor (beta chain) derives from a study of cytomegalovirus exposure and HLA in healthy donors. Study background: The same platform as the approximately 670 first-cohort repertoires was used for the 120 validation repertoires, a later analysis reported. Points from the study as a whole: CMV antigen specificity of three CMV-associated chains was confirmed in vitro. Reported performance of the classifier showed diagnosis of cytomegalovirus status with high specificity and sensitivity. 150 or so TCR beta chains were listed as cytomegalovirus-associated.

Using immunoSEQ multiplex PCR, the repertoire was profiled, and TCRdb retains in-frame clones only, with some absent. The sample holds some 160,000 clones, 91% seen once. The CDR3 contains 16 residues. Losses at the gene ends were 0 bases for V and 5 bases for J; bases not matched to a gene: 6. Germline assignment: CDR1 SGHDN and CDR2 FVKESK. Notes on this clone: The antigen remains undetermined.

The sample comprised PBMCs. This clonotype was sampled from a man between 18 and 35 years old in good health and CMV-seronegative. The chain links TRBV14 to TRBJ1-4; TRBD1 matches at 7 bases. The CDR3 nucleotides are TGTGCCAGCAGCCAAGATAGGGGGACAGTCAATGAAAAACTGTTTTTT. Protein product: CASSQDRGTVNEKLFF.